Below are 8 T cell receptor beta chains sequenced from a single sample in a study of CD8+ T cells in alopecia areata. Sample treatment: oral pan-JAK inhibitor, 5-10 mg twice daily. After isolation, RNA underwent reverse transcription to generate cDNA as the sequencing template. Data came from immunoSEQ multiplex PCR; TCRdb stores just in-frame clones and leaves some out. The sample carries 110,000 to 150,000 clones, nearly 55% recorded once. The source was CD8+ T cells sorted from blood, collected at week 4, from a patient treated with tofacitinib. The receptors were sampled from a human donor with alopecia areata.

DNA of the CDR3: TGTGCCAGCAGTTACTCTGGGACTAGGGGCGAGCAGTACTTC. This encodes CASSYSGTRGEQYF. V usage is TRBV6-5 and J usage is TRBJ2-7; 8 bases agree with TRBD2. The CDR3 has 14 residues. From germline, CDR1 is MNHEY and CDR2 SVGAGI. V gave up 0 bases and J gave up 6 bases; unmatched junction bases: 4.

This clone turned up a few times. The CDR3 sequence is CASSTLAGDQSGTDTQYF. CDR3 coding DNA: TGTGCCAGCAGCACACTGGCGGGGGACCAAAGTGGCACAGATACGCAGTATTTT. The chain carries TRBV21-1 and TRBJ2-3; the D call TRBD2 from the table was never checked on the DNA. TRBV21-1 is noted as a pseudogene. The CDR3 length is 18 residues.

The chain uses TRBV9 and TRBJ2-1; no firm D call. The germline V gene has CDR1 SGDLS and CDR2 YYNGEE. Trimming left V 0 bases short and J 9 bases short, with 16 bases between. The CDR3 length is 15 residues. The CDR3 loop reads CASSVVAGPSGEQFF. CDR3 DNA sequence: TGTGCCAGCAGCGTAGTGGCAGGACCCTCGGGTGAGCAGTTCTTC.

V gene TRBV11-2 combines with J gene TRBJ2-3, with a weak D call TRBD1 (5 bases). Trimming removed 5 bases from V and 4 bases from J, with 7 bases in between. Germline CDR1 SGHAT, CDR2 FQNNGV. This CDR3 is built from 12 residues. CDR3 residues: CASSRQSDTQYF. CDR3 coding DNA: TGTGCCAGCAGCCGACAGTCAGATACGCAGTATTTT.

Only a few counts were recorded for this clone. Here the CDR3 DNA reads TGTGCCAGCAGTTTCACCGGGGAGCTGTTTTTT. Encoded protein: CASSFTGELFF. V and J are TRBV27 and TRBJ2-2; D unclear. The V end was cut by 3 bases, the J end by 4 bases, with 0 bases between. Germline V gene data show CDR1 as MNHEY and CDR2 as SMNVEV (reference sequence). The CDR3 is 11 residues long.

This clone showed up many times. The chain is built from TRBV9 and TRBJ1-1, with unresolved D. The V gene lost 4 bases and the J gene lost 3 bases, with 16 bases spanning the gap. The CDR3 is 15 amino acids. Germline CDR1 is SGDLS and CDR2 is YYNGEE. The CDR3 loop reads CASSTEDAWDTEAFF. The CDR3 DNA follows: TGTGCCAGCAGCACCGAGGACGCCTGGGACACTGAAGCTTTCTTT.

The rearrangement links TRBV6-1 to TRBJ2-7, with 7 bases identical to TRBD1. Germline assignment: CDR1 MNHNS and CDR2 SASEGT. J lost 2 bases, V lost 1 base, and 8 bases had no gene match. The CDR3 length is 16 residues. DNA of the CDR3: TGTGCCAGCAGTGAAGGAGTCGGACAGGCCACCTACGAGCAGTACTTC. Encoded protein: CASSEGVGQATYEQYF.

V and J are TRBV5-6 and TRBJ2-7, with D unresolved. Trimming stripped 4 bases from V and 1 base from J, with 9 bases between. The V gene's germline CDR1 is SGHDT and CDR2 YYEEEE. The CDR3 has 13 residues. The CDR3 reads CASSTTESYEQYF. The CDR3 DNA reads as TGTGCCAGCAGCACCACCGAATCCTACGAGCAGTACTTC. The whole variable domain, remainder taken from reference TRBV5-6 and TRBJ2-7, is DAGVTQSPTHLIKTRGQQVTLRCSPKSGHDTVSWYQQALGQGPQFIFQYYEEEERQRGNFPDRFSGHQFPNYSSELNVNALLLGDSALYLCASSTTESYEQYFGPGTRLTVT.